This T cell receptor (beta chain) was captured by sequencing in a study of cytomegalovirus exposure and HLA in healthy donors. In the PCR, 60 Vbeta and 13 Jbeta primers were used. TCRdb keeps only in-frame clones here, not all; method: immunoSEQ multiplex PCR. Of 200,000 or so clones listed, roughly 84% were seen once; the top ten hold 0.25% to 0.3%. Comments on this clone: Its specificity is unknown.

Germline V CDR1 and CDR2: SGHDT, YYEEEE. This CDR3 region has 11 residues. V lost 0 bases and J 9 bases, leaving 4 bases between the germline ends. Findings of the study overall: Specificity for CMV antigens was confirmed in vitro for a few of the CMV-associated chains. In a later analysis, HLA-associated beta chains showed higher expansion and lower generation probabilities than comparable chains. In a later analysis, TCR beta V- and J-gene trimming showed a link to a missense DCLRE1C variant.

This chain joins TRBV5-6 and TRBJ2-1; D unresolved. What was sequenced was PBMCs. The source of this sequence is a boy aged 10-17 years in good health and CMV-seronegative. CDR3 protein: CASSLGGEQFF. The DNA of the CDR3 is TGTGCCAGCAGCTTGGGCGGTGAGCAGTTCTTC.